What follows are 32 T cell receptor beta chains derived from one specimen sequenced in a study of response to subunit inactivated influenza vaccine. TCRdb ran MiXCR on the RT-PCR reads and lists one entry per CDR3 protein. The table records roughly 630,000 distinct CDR3 sequences, roughly 15% of them present only once. This sample comprised PBMCs from blood, obtained around 15 days before vaccination. The receptors derive from a man aged 45-60 years who received an inactivated influenza vaccine.

The chain uses TRBV6-2 or TRBV6-3 and TRBJ1-5; D unresolved. V lost 0 bases and J 0 bases, leaving 12 bases between the germline ends. There are 17 residues in the CDR3. Germline V gene sequence: CDR1 MNHEY, CDR2 SVGEGT. The CDR3 reads CASSYSSTAYSNQPQHF. CDR3 DNA sequence: TGTGCCAGCAGTTACTCGTCAACAGCTTATAGCAATCAGCCCCAGCATTTT.

This clonotype was seen ten or more times. This chain uses TRBV5-4 with TRBJ2-7; D gene uncertain. This CDR3 has 12 residues. Trimming stripped 4 bases from V and 2 bases from J, with 7 bases between. Germline V CDR1 and CDR2: SGHNT, YYREEE (reference sequence). CDR3 sequence: CASSDNPYEQYF. The CDR3 nucleotides read TGTGCCAGCAGCGATAACCCCTACGAGCAGTACTTC.

V gene TRBV7-2 combines with J gene TRBJ2-2, with TRBD1 as a possible D gene (6 bases). V lost 3 bases to trimming and J lost 5 bases, with 13 bases between them. CDR3 length equals 15 residues. The germline CDR1 and CDR2 sequences are SGHTA and FQGNSA. CDR3 sequence (DNA): TGTGCCAGCAGCTTTGTCGTCAGGGGTACCGGGGAGCTGTTTTTT. It specifies CASSFVVRGTGELFF.

V is TRBV7-3 and J is TRBJ2-3, with TRBD2 identical over 7 bases. Per germline, CDR1 SGHTA and CDR2 FQGTGA. This CDR3 has 15 residues. V lost 5 bases and J lost 1; bases outside the gene matches: 6. The CDR3 here is CASSDGGGGTDTQYF. The CDR3 nucleotides read TGTGCCAGCAGCGATGGGGGGGGTGGCACAGATACGCAGTATTTT.

The gene calls are TRBV19 and TRBJ2-3, with TRBD2 matching 9 bases. The germline CDR1 and CDR2 sequences are LNHDA and SQIVND (reference sequence). The CDR3 totals 15 residues. J lost 0 bases, V lost 6 bases, and 4 bases had no gene match. The CDR3 here is CASSETSGSTDTQYF. In DNA, the CDR3 is TGTGCCAGTAGCGAGACTAGCGGAAGCACAGATACGCAGTATTTT.

This clonotype has a handful of counts. The J gene is TRBJ2-3, the V gene TRBV10-3; 7 nucleotides line up with TRBD2. CDR1 and CDR2 (germline): ENHRY, SYGVKD. The CDR3 covers 14 residues. V was pared by 11 bases and J by 5 bases, with 13 bases of the junction left unmatched. The CDR3 sequence is CAATGTTPGDTQYF. CDR3 coding DNA: TGTGCCGCGACCGGGACTACTCCCGGAGATACGCAGTATTTT.

This clonotype appeared many times. V usage is TRBV6-2 or TRBV6-3 and J usage is TRBJ1-6; TRBD1 is a possible D gene (5 bases). V was pared by 8 bases and J by 7 bases, with 15 bases between. Germline V lookup: CDR1 MNHEY, CDR2 SVGEGT. The CDR3 sequence is 14 residues long. CDR3 sequence reads: CASRQGVENSPLHF. CDR3 sequence (DNA): TGTGCCAGCCGGCAGGGAGTGGAAAATTCACCCCTCCACTTT.

Comments on this clonotype: Mismatch with germline at one junction end may stem from a read error. The CDR3 sequence is CSARPDRGNVYEHYF. For the CDR3, the DNA is TGCAGTGCGCGCCCTGACAGGGGGAACGTCTACGAGCATTACTTC. The rearrangement links TRBV20-1 to TRBJ2-7; 9 positions agree with TRBD1. Germline V gives CDR1 DFQATT, CDR2 SNEGSKA (reference sequence). The CDR3 loop spans 15 amino acids.

The CDR3 here is CASSSDPTGTYEQYF. DNA of the CDR3: TGTGCCAGCAGCTCCGATCCGACAGGGACCTACGAGCAGTACTTC. The rearrangement links TRBV5-5 to TRBJ2-7, with 7 bases identical to TRBD1. CDR1 and CDR2 from the germline V gene are SGHKS and YYEKEE (reference sequence). The CDR3 extends over 15 amino acids. V was pared by 3 bases and J by 2 bases, with 8 bases of the junction left unmatched.

This clonotype was seen many times. V is TRBV6-7 and J is TRBJ2-1, with 9 bases lining up with TRBD2. TRBV6-7 is an open reading frame whose function is uncertain. The CDR3 runs 13 residues. V was clipped by 7 bases and J by 7 bases; unmatched bases: 5. The CDR3 bases are TGTGCCAGCACGGCGGGGGGGGTTAATGAGCAGTTCTTC. It codes for CASTAGGVNEQFF.

V usage is TRBV28 and J usage is TRBJ2-3, with D maybe TRBD1 (5 bases). V was clipped by 5 bases and J by 0 bases, with 15 bases between them. Germline lookup yields CDR1 MDHEN and CDR2 SYDVKM. The CDR3 runs to 16 residues. Here the CDR3 reads CASSVPTDPSTDTQYF. In DNA form, the CDR3 reads TGTGCCAGCAGTGTGCCGACAGACCCTAGCACAGATACGCAGTATTTT. Full variable domain (outside the CDR3, taken from reference TRBV28 and TRBJ2-3): DVKVTQSSRYLVKRTGEKVFLECVQDMDHENMFWYRQDPGLGLRLIYFSYDVKMKEKGDIPEGYSVSREKKERFSLILESASTNQTSMYLCASSVPTDPSTDTQYFGPGTRLTVL.

V gene TRBV12-3 or TRBV12-4 combines with J gene TRBJ1-5, with 10 bases identical to TRBD1. The CDR3 is made up of 17 amino acids. Trimming at V came to 3 bases and at J to 0 bases, leaving 5 bases not matched to a gene. In nucleotides, the CDR3 is TGTGCCAGCAGTTTGGGGACAGGGGTAAATAGCAATCAGCCCCAGCATTTT. This sequence encodes CASSLGTGVNSNQPQHF.

This clonotype turned up a few times. The genes are TRBV12-3 or TRBV12-4 and TRBJ2-5; weak D call: TRBD1 (5 bases). The ends were cut back, 3 bases at V and 4 bases at J, with 12 bases in the middle. This CDR3 comprises 14 residues. The CDR3: CASSFSAQGETQYF. Here the CDR3 DNA reads TGTGCCAGCAGTTTTTCGGCTCAGGGAGAGACCCAGTACTTC.

This clonotype has only a few counts. The J gene is TRBJ2-2, the V gene TRBV7-3; 9 nucleotides align to TRBD2. CDR1 is SGHTA, CDR2 FQGTGA, per germline. This CDR3 region has 16 residues. Losses at the gene ends were 3 bases for V and 4 bases for J; bases not matched to a gene: 6. The CDR3 loop is CASSFWASGITGELFF. As DNA, the CDR3 is TGTGCCAGCAGCTTTTGGGCTAGCGGGATCACCGGGGAGCTGTTTTTT.

The V and J genes are TRBV20-1 and TRBJ1-1; D gene uncertain. Germline V gene data show CDR1 as DFQATT and CDR2 as SNEGSKA (reference sequence). The CDR3 has 13 amino acids. The V and J ends lost 1 base and 1 base respectively, with 7 bases between them. CDR3 coding DNA: TGCAGTGCTAGAGTGTGGGGGAACACTGAAGCTTTCTTT. Translating it yields CSARVWGNTEAFF.

This clonotype has just a few counts. The genes are TRBV12-3 or TRBV12-4 and TRBJ2-2; 8 bases agree with TRBD2. The J segment lost 6 bases and the V segment lost 6 bases, leaving 3 bases of the junction unmatched. This CDR3 is 13 amino acids long. The CDR3, as DNA: TGTGCCAGCAGGGGACTAGTCCCCGGGGAGCTGTTTTTT. Encoded protein: CASRGLVPGELFF.

This clonotype has a handful of counts. The gene calls are TRBV7-2 and TRBJ2-3; 7 bases fit TRBD2. The CDR3 is 14 amino acids. Germline trimming cut 6 bases from V and 1 base from J; bases unmatched to any gene: 4. Germline CDR1 and CDR2: SGHTA and FQGNSA. The CDR3 here is CASRAGKGTDTQYF. In DNA form, the CDR3 reads TGTGCCAGCAGAGCGGGGAAGGGCACAGATACGCAGTATTTT.

This clonotype was seen ten or more times. One end of the junction varies from germline; a read error may be responsible. The chain combines TRBV11-2 with TRBJ2-7; tentatively, D is TRBD1 or TRBD2 (5 bases each). Germline loops: CDR1 SGHAT, CDR2 FQNNGV. This CDR3 has 12 residues. The CDR3 reads CASSHLGRDGSF. The CDR3 DNA is TGTGCCAGCAGCCATCTAGGCCGGGACGGATCCTTC. The full variable domain, its missing parts supplied by reference TRBV11-2 and TRBJ2-7, is EAGVAQSPRYKIIEKRQSVAFWCNPISGHATLYWYQQILGQGPKLLIQFQNNGVVDDSQLPKDRFSAERLKGVDSTLKIQPAKLEDSAVYLCASSHLGRDGSFGPGTRLTVT.

This clonotype came up a few times. This chain uses TRBV12-3 or TRBV12-4 with TRBJ1-1; D is ambiguous. The V and J ends lost 2 bases and 2 bases respectively, with 6 bases between them. CDR3 length: 13 amino acids. CDR3 sequence reads: CASSLPSNTEAFF. The CDR3 nucleotides read TGTGCCAGCAGTTTACCCAGTAACACTGAAGCTTTCTTT.

This clonotype was detected a few times. This chain connects TRBV29-1 to TRBJ2-6; a weak D match, TRBD2 (6 bases). The CDR3 has 13 amino acids. Germline assignment: CDR1 SQVTM and CDR2 ANQGSEA. V was pared by 7 bases and J by 4 bases, with 11 bases between. DNA for the CDR3: TGCAGCGCTGGGGGGAGAGGGGCCAACGTCCTGACTTTC. This gives the protein CSAGGRGANVLTF.

There are a few counts of this clonotype. V gene TRBV15 combines with J gene TRBJ2-3; TRBD2 agrees at 7 bases. After removal of 0 bases from V and 6 bases from J, the junction contained 12 bases not matched to a gene. This CDR3 region has 17 residues. From germline, CDR1 is LNHNV and CDR2 YYDKDF (reference sequence). The CDR3 reads CATSRDLRGSKVDTQYF. The CDR3, as DNA: TGTGCCACCAGCAGAGATTTACGCGGGAGTAAGGTGGATACGCAGTATTTT.

The gene calls are TRBV29-1 and TRBJ2-3; D may be TRBD1 or TRBD2 (6 bases each). Germline values: CDR1 SQVTM, CDR2 ANQGSEA. CDR3 length: 13 residues. Between the trimmed V and J ends, which lost 5 bases and 6 bases, there was a span of 15 bases. The CDR3 sequence: CSVSRGPADTQYF. CDR3 bases: TGCAGCGTTTCCCGGGGGCCGGCTGATACGCAGTATTTT.

This clonotype was found a few times. V is TRBV29-1 and J is TRBJ2-2; D is unresolved. CDR1 and CDR2 from the germline V gene are SQVTM and ANQGSEA. The V end was cut by 3 bases, the J end by 3 bases, with 8 bases between. The CDR3 totals 13 residues. In DNA form, the CDR3 reads TGCAGCGTTGAGGTGACATACACCGGGGAGCTGTTTTTT. Translating gives CSVEVTYTGELFF.

This clonotype was detected a few times. This chain links TRBV12-3 or TRBV12-4 with TRBJ1-5, with D possibly TRBD1 on 6 matching bases. The V end lost 10 bases, the J end lost 7 bases, and 17 bases lay between the germline ends. This CDR3 has 13 residues. CDR3 DNA: TGTGCCACATGTGGGGGGCGCGGGCAGCCCCAGCATTTT. As protein: CATCGGRGQPQHF.

Many counts were recorded for this clonotype. The V call is TRBV6-2 or TRBV6-3, the J call TRBJ2-2; 9 bases map to TRBD1. From germline, CDR1 is MNHEY and CDR2 SVGEGT. This CDR3 has 13 amino acids. Germline trimming cut 10 bases from V and 4 bases from J; bases unmatched to any gene: 4. CDR3 nucleotide sequence: TGTGCCACGGGACAGGGCGGCACCGGGGAGCTGTTTTTT. Its translation: CATGQGGTGELFF.

The CDR3 reads CASSQGRGTEQYF. The CDR3 nucleotides are TGTGCCAGCAGCCAAGGTCGGGGAACCGAGCAGTACTTC. The chain joins TRBV3-1 to TRBJ2-7; TRBD2 is a possible D gene (5 bases). V was pared by 1 base and J by 6 bases, with 10 bases between. CDR3 length: 13 residues. Per the germline V gene, CDR1 is LGHDT and CDR2 is YNNKEL (reference sequence).

The V gene is TRBV20-1, the J gene TRBJ1-1; weak D call: TRBD1 (6 bases). Trimming shortened V by 6 bases and J by 6 bases, and 14 bases separated the two germline ends. Per the germline V gene, CDR1 is DFQATT and CDR2 is SNEGSKA (reference sequence). CDR3 length equals 12 residues. The CDR3 bases are TGCAGTGCAGGGGGTGGGATAGCTGAAGCTTTCTTT. It codes for CSAGGGIAEAFF.

The gene calls are TRBV7-9 and TRBJ1-2, with 7 bases that match TRBD1. V was clipped by 5 bases and J by 6 bases; unmatched bases: 12. CDR3 length: 15 amino acids. Germline CDR1 SEHNR, CDR2 FQNEAQ (reference sequence). CDR3 bases: TGTGCCAGCAGCCTAACGAGGGACAGAGTTGATGGCTACACCTTC. Residues: CASSLTRDRVDGYTF. The variable domain in full, completed from reference TRBV7-9 and TRBJ1-2, reads DTGVSQNPRHKITKRGQNVTFRCDPISEHNRLYWYRQTLGQGPEFLTYFQNEAQLEKSRLLSDRFSAERPKGSFSTLEIQRTEQGDSAMYLCASSLTRDRVDGYTFGSGTRLTVV.

This clonotype has just a few counts. The chain links TRBV20-1 to TRBJ2-3, with a weak D call TRBD2 (7 bases). Trimming stripped 3 bases from V and 2 bases from J, with 18 bases between. Germline CDR1 reads DFQATT; CDR2 reads SNEGSKA (reference sequence). The CDR3 covers 16 residues. CDR3 nucleotide sequence: TGCAGTGCTAGGGGGGGGCCGGCCCGGTTCACAGATACGCAGTATTTT. The encoded protein is CSARGGPARFTDTQYF.

In this sample, this clonotype turned up many times. This sequence joins TRBV12-3 or TRBV12-4 and TRBJ1-4; D is perhaps TRBD1 (5 bases). With 2 bases removed from V and 7 bases from J, the gap between germline ends came to 8 bases. The CDR3 has 13 residues. The CDR3 here is CASSLQGVEKLFF. The DNA for the CDR3 is TGTGCCAGCAGTTTACAGGGAGTTGAAAAACTGTTTTTT.

The rearrangement uses TRBV4-2 and TRBJ2-3; 8 positions match TRBD1. The CDR3 is made up of 16 amino acids. V was pared by 2 bases and J by 1 base, with 5 bases of the junction left unmatched. The germline V gene has CDR1 LGHNA and CDR2 YNFKEQ. The CDR3 DNA reads TGTGCCAGCAGCCAAACGACAGGGGCTCGCACAGATACGCAGTATTTT. This sequence encodes CASSQTTGARTDTQYF.

This clonotype was detected only a few times. The gene calls are TRBV29-1 and TRBJ2-3, with D unresolved. There are 11 residues in the CDR3. V gave up 6 bases and J gave up 2 bases, with 6 bases separating them. The germline V gene encodes CDR1 SQVTM and CDR2 ANQGSEA. CDR3 sequence reads: CSVVITDTQYF. CDR3 sequence (DNA): TGCAGCGTGGTAATCACAGATACGCAGTATTTT.